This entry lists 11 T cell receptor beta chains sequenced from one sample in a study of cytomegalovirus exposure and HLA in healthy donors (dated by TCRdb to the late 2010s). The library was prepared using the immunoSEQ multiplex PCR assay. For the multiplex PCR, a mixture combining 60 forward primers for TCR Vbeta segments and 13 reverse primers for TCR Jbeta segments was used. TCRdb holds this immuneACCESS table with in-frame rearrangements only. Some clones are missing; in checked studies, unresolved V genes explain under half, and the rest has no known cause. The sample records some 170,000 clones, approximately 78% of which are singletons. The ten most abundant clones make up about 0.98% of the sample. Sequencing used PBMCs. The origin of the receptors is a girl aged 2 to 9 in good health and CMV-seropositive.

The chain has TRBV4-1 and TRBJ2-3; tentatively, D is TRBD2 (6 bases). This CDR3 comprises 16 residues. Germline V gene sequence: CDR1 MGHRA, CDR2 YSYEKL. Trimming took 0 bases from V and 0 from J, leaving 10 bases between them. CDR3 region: CASSQEVAESTDTQYF. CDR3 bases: TGCGCCAGCAGCCAAGAAGTAGCGGAGAGCACAGATACGCAGTATTTT.

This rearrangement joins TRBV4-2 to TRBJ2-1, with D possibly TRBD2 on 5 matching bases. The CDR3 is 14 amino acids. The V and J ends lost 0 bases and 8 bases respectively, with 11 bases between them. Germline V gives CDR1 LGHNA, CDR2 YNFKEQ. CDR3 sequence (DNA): TGTGCCAGCAGCCAAGATCTCCGGCGGGATGAGCAGTTCTTC. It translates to CASSQDLRRDEQFF.

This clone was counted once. CDR3 bases: TGTGCCAGCAGTTTATCTTTAGCTGCGAACACCGGGGAGCTGTTTTTT. Protein: CASSLSLAANTGELFF. The chain couples TRBV27 to TRBJ2-2; D not certain. Deletions cut 0 bases from V and 0 bases from J, with 8 bases between. Looked up from germline, CDR1 is MNHEY and CDR2 is SMNVEV (reference sequence). CDR3 length: 16 amino acids.

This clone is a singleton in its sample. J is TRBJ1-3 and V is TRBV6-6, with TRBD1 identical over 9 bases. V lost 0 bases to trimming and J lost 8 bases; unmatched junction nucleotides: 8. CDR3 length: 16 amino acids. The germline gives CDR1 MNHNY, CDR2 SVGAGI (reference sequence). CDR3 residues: CASSYSGTGYLDTIYF. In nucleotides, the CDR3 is TGTGCCAGCAGTTACTCCGGGACAGGGTATTTGGACACCATATATTTT.

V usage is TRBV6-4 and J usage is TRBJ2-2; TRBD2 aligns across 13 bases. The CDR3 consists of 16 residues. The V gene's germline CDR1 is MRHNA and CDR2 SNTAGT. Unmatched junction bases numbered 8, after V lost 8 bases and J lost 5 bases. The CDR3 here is CASSTGLAGVTGELFF. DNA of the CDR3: TGTGCCAGCTCTACCGGACTAGCGGGAGTGACCGGGGAGCTGTTTTTT.

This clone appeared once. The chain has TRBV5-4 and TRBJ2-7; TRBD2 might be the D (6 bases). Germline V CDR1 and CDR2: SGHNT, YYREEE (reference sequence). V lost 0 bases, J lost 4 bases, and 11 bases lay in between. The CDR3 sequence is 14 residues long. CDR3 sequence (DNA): TGTGCCAGCAGCTTGGAAGCGGGCGGATACGAGCAGTACTTC. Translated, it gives CASSLEAGGYEQYF.

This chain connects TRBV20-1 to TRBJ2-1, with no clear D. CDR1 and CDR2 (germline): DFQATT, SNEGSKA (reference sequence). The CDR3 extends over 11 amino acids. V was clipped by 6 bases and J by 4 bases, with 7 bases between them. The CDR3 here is CSAPEYNEQFF. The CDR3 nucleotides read TGCAGTGCCCCGGAGTACAATGAGCAGTTCTTC.

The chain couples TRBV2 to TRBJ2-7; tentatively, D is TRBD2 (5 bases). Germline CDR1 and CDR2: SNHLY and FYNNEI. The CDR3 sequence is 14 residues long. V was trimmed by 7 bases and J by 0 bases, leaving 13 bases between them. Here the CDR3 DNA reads TGTGCCAGCAAAGACTACATCCTCTCCTACGAGCAGTACTTC. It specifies CASKDYILSYEQYF.

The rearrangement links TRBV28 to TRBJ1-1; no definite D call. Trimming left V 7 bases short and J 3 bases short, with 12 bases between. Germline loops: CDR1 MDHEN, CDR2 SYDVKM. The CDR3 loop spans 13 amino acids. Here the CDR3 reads CASIIDIHTEAFF. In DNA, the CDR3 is TGTGCCAGCATTATAGACATTCACACTGAAGCTTTCTTT.

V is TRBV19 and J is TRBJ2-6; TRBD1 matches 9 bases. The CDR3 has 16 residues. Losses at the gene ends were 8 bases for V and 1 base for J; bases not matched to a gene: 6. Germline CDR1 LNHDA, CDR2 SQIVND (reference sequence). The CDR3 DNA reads TGTGCCAGTTGGGGGACAGGGACATCTGGGGCCAACGTCCTGACTTTC. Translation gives CASWGTGTSGANVLTF.

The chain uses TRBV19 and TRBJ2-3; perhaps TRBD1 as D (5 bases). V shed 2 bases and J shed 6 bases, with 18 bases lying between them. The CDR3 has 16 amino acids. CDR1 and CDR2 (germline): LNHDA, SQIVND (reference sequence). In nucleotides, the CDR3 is TGTGCCAGTAGTATACTAGGTTCCCCACCAGGGGATACGCAGTATTTT. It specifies CASSILGSPPGDTQYF.